This T cell receptor beta chain derives from a study of identical twins. This clonotype was counted a few times. V shed 3 bases and J shed 6 bases, with 21 bases lying between them. This CDR3 region has 17 residues. TCRdb re-called the 5' RACE reads through MiXCR, storing one row per CDR3 protein. The repertoire holds fewer than 650,000 distinct CDR3 sequences, around 7.4% seen once, with roughly 1.6% in the top ten. The same specimen was also included in a second study, on yellow fever vaccine responses in identical twins.

J is TRBJ2-1 and V is TRBV12-3 or TRBV12-4, with a tentative D call TRBD2 (5 bases). This TCR was recovered from a woman aged 18-29 years in good health. The material sequenced was PBMCs. As DNA, the CDR3 is TGTGCCAGCAGTTTTAAGGGAAGCGGATCCCGGGGCAATGAGCAGTTCTTC. Translated, it gives CASSFKGSGSRGNEQFF.